This T cell receptor beta chain was sequenced during a study of T cells in narcolepsy. V lost 1 base to trimming and J lost 3 bases, with 12 bases between them. The CDR3 loop spans 16 amino acids. Germline-derived CDR1 and CDR2 are LNHDA and SQIVND (reference sequence). With respect to this clone: Antigen: not known.

Clones were sequenced by immunoSEQ multiplex PCR, and TCRdb holds only the in-frame ones, with some missing. Among tens of thousands of clones listed, 70% to 85% were seen once. The study, taken as a whole, reports: Same-patient CSF and blood CD4+ T cell clonotypes included HCRT-specific and TRIB2-specific autoreactive ones.

The receptor comes from a human donor with narcolepsy. The source material was CD45RA- memory CD4+ T cells from PBMCs. The chain carries TRBV19 and TRBJ2-2, with a tentative D call TRBD2 (6 bases). The CDR3, as DNA: TGTGCCAGTAGTATAGGTTGGAGGGCCGACACCGGGGAGCTGTTTTTT. It specifies CASSIGWRADTGELFF.